This T cell receptor (beta chain) stems from a study of shared clonotypes between healthy human individuals. Findings and caveats of the study: Against clonotypes common to all four donors, non-shared ones had lower generation probabilities. A small donor pool kept down the genetic and exposure-history diversity that was represented.

An approximately 220 ng quantity of DNA, roughly 30,000 T cell genomes, went into the sorted-subset replicate PCRs. Profiling relied on immunoSEQ multiplex PCR, and the TCRdb table lists in-frame clones only, not all of them. The sample consists of about 680,000 clones, about 92% of them appearing once. The V gene's germline CDR1 is ENHRY and CDR2 SYGVKD. V shed 0 bases and J shed 5 bases, with 14 bases lying between them. The CDR3 consists of 15 residues. Points on this clone: What it recognizes is unknown.

Terminally differentiated effector memory CD45RA+ cells were excluded by CCR7 positive selection of CD45RO-negative cells. Healthy HIV-negative adults without recent acute infections or vaccinations served as donors. The gene calls are TRBV10-3 and TRBJ2-7, with D perhaps given as TRBD1 or TRBD2 (5 bases each). What was sequenced was naive CD8+ T cells sorted from blood. The source of this sequence is a man aged 25 to 40 in good health. DNA of the CDR3: TGTGCCATCAGTGAGTCAAGGACACGCGGGCACGAGCAGTACTTC. Its translation: CAISESRTRGHEQYF.